This T cell receptor (beta chain) was profiled in a study of cytomegalovirus exposure and HLA in healthy donors. Trimming took off 0 bases at V and 8 bases at J, with 12 bases between the two ends. The CDR3 spans 14 residues. Germline V gives CDR1 SGHTA, CDR2 FQGNSA. The repertoire was sequenced with immunoSEQ multiplex PCR; TCRdb's copy has only in-frame clones and lacks some. This sample carries around 130,000 clones, over 85% of them seen once, and the ten largest clones take around 3.4%. The receptor was derived from a man aged 30 to 39 in good health and CMV-seronegative. This rearrangement joins TRBV7-2 to TRBJ2-3, with D perhaps TRBD2 (7 bases). The material sequenced was PBMCs. The DNA of the CDR3 is TGTGCCAGCAGCTTAGCGTCGGGGGGCCTTACGCAGTATTTT. Amino acid sequence: CASSLASGGLTQYF.